The T cell receptor (beta chain) described here comes from a study of T-cell memory formation after mild COVID-19. Via MiXCR, TCRdb re-called the 5' RACE reads, giving one row per CDR3 protein. The sample has under 550,000 distinct CDR3 sequences; 15% to 20% are singletons. Trimming pared 0 bases from V and 3 bases from J, leaving 7 bases between. This CDR3 contains 13 residues. CDR1 and CDR2 from the germline V gene are SGHRS and YFSETQ. This chain connects TRBV5-1 to TRBJ2-7, with D possibly matching TRBD1 (5 bases). The receptor's source is an adult woman who had mild COVID-19 (a few samples of this study predate the infection). Cell type and time point are not known. The sequenced sample was PBMCs or a T cell subset sorted from them (not recorded which). CDR3 DNA sequence: TGCGCCAGCAGCTTGGTACAGGACTACGAGCAGTACTTC. Translating it yields CASSLVQDYEQYF.